This is a list of T cell receptor beta chains from one sample in a study of blood T cell repertoires in COVID-19. Some clones are missing from TCRdb's copy, which holds only in-frame ones; the method was immunoSEQ multiplex PCR. There are about 250,000 clones in the sample; 75% to 90% occur only once, and 3.5% to 4.5% lies in the top ten. The sample was PBMCs or T cells enriched from blood (not recorded which). The receptors derive from a woman in her twenties or thirties who had recovered from COVID-19. The CDR3 runs from the conserved cysteine through the conserved F or W. D genes are given only for firm matches. Expanded clones get a size class; other rows say once, few or many, or leave the size out.

v_call: TRBV5-5
d_call: -
clone_size: -
j_call: TRBJ1-1
cdr3_nt: TGTGCCAGCAGCCCGACCCCGAGGGCTGAAGCTTTCTTT
cdr3_aa: CASSPTPRAEAFF

v_call: TRBV15
d_call: TRBD2
clone_size: -
j_call: TRBJ2-7
cdr3_nt: TGTGCCACCAGCACTGGTAATAGCGGGAGGGGCGAGCAGTACTTC
cdr3_aa: CATSTGNSGRGEQYF

v_call: TRBV19
d_call: -
clone_size: -
j_call: TRBJ1-1
cdr3_nt: TGTGCCAGTAGTATAGGGAGCACTGAAGCTTTCTTT
cdr3_aa: CASSIGSTEAFF

v_call: TRBV7-3
d_call: TRBD2
clone_size: -
j_call: TRBJ2-2
cdr3_nt: TGTGCCAGCAGGCCTAGCGGGAGGTTGAACACCGGGGAGCTGTTTTTT
cdr3_aa: CASRPSGRLNTGELFF

v_call: TRBV27
d_call: -
clone_size: -
j_call: TRBJ2-2
cdr3_nt: TGTGCCAGCAGTGCGACAACCTACAGGGGGGGAAACACCGGGGAGCTGTTTTTT
cdr3_aa: CASSATTYRGGNTGELFF

v_call: TRBV25-1
d_call: TRBD1
clone_size: -
j_call: TRBJ1-4
cdr3_nt: TGTGCCAGCAGTGGGGGACAGGGAAATGAAAAACTGTTTTTT
cdr3_aa: CASSGGQGNEKLFF

v_call: TRBV30
d_call: TRBD1
clone_size: -
j_call: TRBJ1-4
cdr3_nt: TGTGCCTGGAGCTTGCTGGGACAGACAAATGAAAAACTGTTTTTT
cdr3_aa: CAWSLLGQTNEKLFF

v_call: TRBV30
d_call: -
clone_size: -
j_call: TRBJ2-2
cdr3_nt: TGTGCCTGGAGCAAGACAGATAACACCGGGGAGCTGTTTTTT
cdr3_aa: CAWSKTDNTGELFF

v_call: TRBV10-3
d_call: TRBD1
clone_size: -
j_call: TRBJ1-1
cdr3_nt: TGTGCCAACAAGGACAGGGGGGATCGGGCTGAAGCTTTCTTT
cdr3_aa: CANKDRGDRAEAFF

v_call: TRBV12-3/TRBV12-4
d_call: TRBD1
clone_size: few
j_call: TRBJ1-4
cdr3_nt: TGTGCCAGCAGCGGGACAGGGTTATGGAAACTGTTTTTT
cdr3_aa: CASSGTGLWKLFF

v_call: TRBV9
d_call: TRBD1
clone_size: -
j_call: TRBJ1-2
cdr3_nt: TGTGCCAGCAGCCCGCGAGACGACAGGGCTGTGTATGGCTACACCTTC
cdr3_aa: CASSPRDDRAVYGYTF

v_call: TRBV7-8
d_call: -
clone_size: -
j_call: TRBJ2-3
cdr3_nt: TGTGCCAGCAGCCACCGGACCGGGGGAGATACGCAGTATTTT
cdr3_aa: CASSHRTGGDTQYF

v_call: TRBV6-5
d_call: TRBD1
clone_size: once
j_call: TRBJ2-7
cdr3_nt: TGTGCCAGCAGGCCCCGGGACAGGGGGATCTACGAGCAGTACTTC
cdr3_aa: CASRPRDRGIYEQYF

v_call: TRBV5-1
d_call: TRBD1
clone_size: -
j_call: TRBJ1-5
cdr3_nt: TGCGCCAGCAGCTTGGGAGGGGGCGAGGGAAGCAATCAGCCCCAGCATTTT
cdr3_aa: CASSLGGGEGSNQPQHF

v_call: TRBV29-1
d_call: -
clone_size: -
j_call: TRBJ2-7
cdr3_nt: TGCAGCGTTGGGGGGTTGGGGGCGGGCGAGCAGTACTTC
cdr3_aa: CSVGGLGAGEQYF

v_call: TRBV9
d_call: TRBD2
clone_size: -
j_call: TRBJ2-3
cdr3_nt: TGTGCCAGCAGTCCCGGGCTAGCGGGCACAGATACGCAGTATTTT
cdr3_aa: CASSPGLAGTDTQYF

v_call: TRBV11-2
d_call: -
clone_size: -
j_call: TRBJ2-5
cdr3_nt: TGTGCCAGCAGGCCCGGGACTCAAGAGACCCAGTACTTC
cdr3_aa: CASRPGTQETQYF

v_call: TRBV5-1
d_call: -
clone_size: -
j_call: TRBJ2-1
cdr3_nt: TGCGCCAGCAGCTTGGAGCCCTACAATGAGCAGTTCTTC
cdr3_aa: CASSLEPYNEQFF

v_call: TRBV7-2
d_call: TRBD2
clone_size: few
j_call: TRBJ2-1
cdr3_nt: TGTGCCAGCAGCCTCGGGACTAGCGGGAGCTTTGAGCAGTTCTTC
cdr3_aa: CASSLGTSGSFEQFF

v_call: TRBV28
d_call: -
clone_size: once
j_call: TRBJ1-1
cdr3_nt: TGTGCCAGCAGTCCGCACAGGGTCCCCACTGAAGCTTTCTTT
cdr3_aa: CASSPHRVPTEAFF

v_call: TRBV14
d_call: -
clone_size: -
j_call: TRBJ2-7
cdr3_nt: TGTGCCAGCAGCCAAGACAATCTTCGGCTAGCCGCCTCGCAGTACTTC
cdr3_aa: CASSQDNLRLAASQYF

v_call: TRBV19
d_call: -
clone_size: once
j_call: TRBJ2-3
cdr3_nt: TGTGCCAGTAGTATAAGCCTAGGGAGGACAGATACGCAGTATTTT
cdr3_aa: CASSISLGRTDTQYF

v_call: TRBV28
d_call: -
clone_size: -
j_call: TRBJ1-5
cdr3_nt: TGTGCCAGCAGGCAGGCTAATAGCAATCAGCCCCAGCATTTT
cdr3_aa: CASRQANSNQPQHF

v_call: TRBV3-1/TRBV3-2
d_call: TRBD1
clone_size: -
j_call: TRBJ1-2
cdr3_nt: TGTGCCAGCAGCCAAGATCCAGGGACAGGAGGAGGCTACACCTTC
cdr3_aa: CASSQDPGTGGGYTF

v_call: TRBV28
d_call: -
clone_size: -
j_call: TRBJ2-7
cdr3_nt: TGTGCCAGCAGTTTCCTGCCTCAACAGGCCTACGAGCAGTACTTC
cdr3_aa: CASSFLPQQAYEQYF

v_call: TRBV7-8
d_call: -
clone_size: -
j_call: TRBJ2-3
cdr3_nt: TGTGCCAGCAGCTTAGAACAGATCGTCGGAGGACCTTCTAGCACAGATACGCAGTATTTT
cdr3_aa: CASSLEQIVGGPSSTDTQYF

v_call: TRBV21-1
d_call: -
clone_size: -
j_call: TRBJ1-2
cdr3_nt: TGTGCCAGCAGCCCTCATTGGGGGGGACAAAATCGCACTAACTATGGCTACACCTTC
cdr3_aa: CASSPHWGGQNRTNYGYTF

v_call: TRBV6-4
d_call: -
clone_size: -
j_call: TRBJ2-1
cdr3_nt: TGTGCCAGCAGTGACGTTTGGAGCTCCTACAATGAGCAGTTCTTC
cdr3_aa: CASSDVWSSYNEQFF

v_call: TRBV27
d_call: TRBD1
clone_size: few
j_call: TRBJ1-6
cdr3_nt: TGTGCCAGCAGTTATGTTCTGACAGGGTCAAATTCACCCCTCCACTTT
cdr3_aa: CASSYVLTGSNSPLHF

v_call: TRBV11-2
d_call: -
clone_size: -
j_call: TRBJ2-1
cdr3_nt: TGTGCCAGCAGCTTAGAGGCAGGGATGAGGAGTGAGCAGTTCTTC
cdr3_aa: CASSLEAGMRSEQFF

v_call: TRBV7-9
d_call: -
clone_size: -
j_call: TRBJ2-7
cdr3_nt: TGTGCCAGCAGCCCCCTTGCCGGGACTCAAGCCTACGAGCAGTACTTC
cdr3_aa: CASSPLAGTQAYEQYF

v_call: TRBV28
d_call: -
clone_size: -
j_call: TRBJ1-4
cdr3_nt: TGTGCCAGCAGTATACGCTGGGGACATTCCAATGAAAAACTGTTTTTT
cdr3_aa: CASSIRWGHSNEKLFF